Following are 2 T cell receptor beta chains from one sample sequenced in a study of blood T cells in healthy people across ages. Alongside a J-beta primer mix, a sample-barcoded 5' primer served in a second PCR lasting roughly 7 to 12 cycles. One entry per CDR3 protein, called by TCRdb with MiXCR from the 5' RACE reads. Of about 900,000 distinct CDR3 sequences in the sample, about 62% were seen once. What was sequenced was blood. The receptors derive from a man in his thirties or forties in good health.

This rearrangement joins TRBV27 to TRBJ1-1, with D possibly matching TRBD1 (6 bases). The CDR3 runs 15 residues. Trimming cost V 0 bases and J 4 bases, with 12 bases left between them. CDR1 is MNHEY and CDR2 is SMNVEV in the germline V gene (reference sequence). CDR3 nucleotides: TGTGCCAGCAGTTTATCGGGCAGGGGTGTCACTGAAGCTTTCTTT. Translated, it gives CASSLSGRGVTEAFF.

This clonotype has more than one count but fewer than ten. The V gene is TRBV4-3, the J gene TRBJ2-7, with 7 bases lining up with TRBD1. Germline CDR1 reads LGHNA; CDR2 reads YSLEER. The CDR3 has 16 residues. V was pared by 0 bases and J by 2 bases, with 7 bases of the junction left unmatched. In nucleotides, the CDR3 is TGCGCCAGCAGCCAAGATGACAGGGAATGGGCCTACGAGCAGTACTTC. This translates into CASSQDDREWAYEQYF.